A single sample gave rise to the 28 T cell receptor beta chains below, sequenced in a study of blood T cell repertoires in COVID-19. Repertoires were generated with immunoSEQ multiplex PCR, while TCRdb's copy carries only in-frame clones and drops some. Altogether 45,000 to 65,000 clones are present, about 86% being singletons, with the ten largest covering about 4.6%. The sequenced material came from peripheral blood. All receptors come from a man at least 80 years old with active COVID-19.

The count of this clone is one. The rearrangement uses TRBV24-1 and TRBJ2-5, with D possibly matching TRBD2 (7 bases). Trimming took off 7 bases at V and 5 bases at J, with 16 bases between the two ends. The CDR3 sequence is 14 residues long. Germline assignment: CDR1 KGHDR and CDR2 SFDVKD. The CDR3 DNA reads TGTGCCACCAGGGGAGAGGGGGGGCTGGAGACCCAGTACTTC. Translating gives CATRGEGGLETQYF.

The rearrangement uses TRBV7-2 and TRBJ1-1; tentative D call: TRBD1 (6 bases). The CDR3 extends over 14 amino acids. V was shortened by 3 bases and J by 7 bases, with 15 bases between the two germline ends. The germline gives CDR1 SGHTA, CDR2 FQGNSA. The CDR3 loop is CASSFQQGSLEAFF. CDR3 in DNA: TGTGCCAGCAGCTTTCAGCAGGGGTCCCTTGAAGCTTTCTTT.

The chain combines TRBV6-2 or TRBV6-3 with TRBJ1-4; TRBD1 aligns across 7 bases. Germline CDR1 is MNHEY and CDR2 is SVGEGT. The CDR3 covers 16 residues. V trimming: 0 bases; J trimming: 6 bases; junction bases outside the gene matches: 7. The CDR3 region is CASSYSTRGLDEKLFF. In DNA form, the CDR3 reads TGTGCCAGCAGTTACTCGACGAGGGGGCTGGATGAAAAACTGTTTTTT.

The rearrangement links TRBV27 to TRBJ2-2; D gene unclear. Deletions cut 3 bases from V and 4 bases from J, with 12 bases between. CDR1 is MNHEY, CDR2 SMNVEV, per germline (reference sequence). The length of the CDR3 is 15 residues. The CDR3 region is CASSFRRSLTGELFF. The CDR3 DNA sequence: TGTGCCAGCAGTTTCAGGCGCAGCCTCACCGGGGAGCTGTTTTTT.

The gene calls are TRBV30 and TRBJ1-6; 9 nucleotides align to TRBD1. The CDR3 covers 16 residues. With V trimmed by 1 base and J by 10 bases, 11 bases remained unmatched. CDR1 GTSNPN and CDR2 SVGIG come from the germline V gene (reference sequence). As DNA, the CDR3 is TGTGCCTGGAGTGCGTTGTGGGGACAGGGCAAATCACCCCTCCACTTT. This translates into CAWSALWGQGKSPLHF.

The gene calls are TRBV28 and TRBJ2-2; TRBD1 agrees at 8 bases. V trimming: 6 bases; J trimming: 1 base; junction bases outside the gene matches: 10. CDR1 and CDR2 from the germline V gene are MDHEN and SYDVKM. The CDR3 totals 17 residues. The CDR3 region is CASSYDLGTGNTGELFF. In nucleotides, the CDR3 is TGTGCCAGCAGCTATGACCTCGGGACAGGGAACACCGGGGAGCTGTTTTTT.

The gene calls are TRBV28 and TRBJ2-7, with a possible D match to TRBD1 (5 bases). The CDR3 contains 14 residues. V shed 5 bases and J shed 4 bases, with 15 bases lying between them. Germline V gives CDR1 MDHEN, CDR2 SYDVKM. This chain's CDR3 is CASSQSRQGYEQYF. DNA for the CDR3: TGTGCCAGCAGTCAAAGCCGGCAGGGTTACGAGCAGTACTTC. Variable domain in full (rest from reference TRBV28 and TRBJ2-7): DVKVTQSSRYLVKRTGEKVFLECVQDMDHENMFWYRQDPGLGLRLIYFSYDVKMKEKGDIPEGYSVSREKKERFSLILESASTNQTSMYLCASSQSRQGYEQYFGPGTRLTVT.

The chain employs TRBV4-1 and TRBJ2-7; 8 nucleotides agree with TRBD1. The CDR3 has 15 amino acids. V shed 0 bases and J 2 bases; nucleotides not matched to a gene: 3. Germline-derived CDR1 and CDR2 are MGHRA and YSYEKL. The DNA for the CDR3 is TGCGCCAGCAGCCAAGAGACAGGGGTGGCCTACGAGCAGTACTTC. This sequence encodes CASSQETGVAYEQYF.

The V gene is TRBV7-3, the J gene TRBJ2-1; TRBD2 might be the D (5 bases). Per germline, CDR1 SGHTA and CDR2 FQGTGA. The CDR3 covers 15 residues. V lost 5 bases and J 0 bases, leaving 11 bases between the germline ends. The CDR3 sequence is CASSLEGSSYNEQFF. CDR3 nucleotide sequence: TGTGCCAGCAGCCTGGAAGGGAGCTCCTACAATGAGCAGTTCTTC.

This chain uses TRBV5-6 with TRBJ2-4; D not resolved. Germline V lookup: CDR1 SGHDT, CDR2 YYEEEE. The CDR3 has 14 amino acids. V lost 2 bases, J lost 0 bases, and 6 bases lay in between. In DNA form, the CDR3 reads TGTGCCAGCAGCTTTACGGTAGCCAAAAACATTCAGTACTTC. Amino acid sequence: CASSFTVAKNIQYF.

There are a few counts of this clone. The chain carries TRBV5-1 and TRBJ2-3, with 8 bases aligning to TRBD2. This CDR3 is built from 14 residues. V lost 0 bases and J lost 5; bases outside the gene matches: 2. In germline, CDR1 is SGHRS, CDR2 YFSETQ. CDR3 in amino acids: CASSLAGGGDTQYF. CDR3 coding DNA: TGCGCCAGCAGCTTGGCGGGAGGGGGAGATACGCAGTATTTT.

This rearrangement joins TRBV28 to TRBJ1-2; D is perhaps TRBD1 (6 bases). V was shortened by 4 bases and J by 1 base, with 10 bases between the two germline ends. The CDR3 spans 14 residues. The germline V gene encodes CDR1 MDHEN and CDR2 SYDVKM. The CDR3 region is CASSSLGGNYGYTF. In DNA form, the CDR3 reads TGTGCCAGCAGTTCTTTAGGGGGTAACTATGGCTACACCTTC.

CDR3 sequence reads: CASSEALPRSSYNSPLHF. In DNA, the CDR3 is TGTGCCAGCAGTGAAGCGCTTCCCCGGAGCTCCTATAATTCACCCCTCCACTTT. The chain recombines TRBV6-1 with TRBJ1-6; D call uncertain. The CDR3 has 18 residues. Between the trimmed V and J ends, which lost 0 bases and 0 bases, there was a span of 12 bases. The germline V gene encodes CDR1 MNHNS and CDR2 SASEGT.

V usage is TRBV28 and J usage is TRBJ2-1; 8 nucleotides line up with TRBD1. This CDR3 spans 15 amino acids. Trimming took 8 bases from V and 3 from J; bases not matched to a gene: 9. CDR1 is MDHEN and CDR2 is SYDVKM in the germline V gene. The DNA of the CDR3 is TGTGCCAGCGCAGGGGGCGAACTAAACTACAATGAGCAGTTCTTC. This codes for CASAGGELNYNEQFF. The variable domain in full, completed from reference TRBV28 and TRBJ2-1, reads DVKVTQSSRYLVKRTGEKVFLECVQDMDHENMFWYRQDPGLGLRLIYFSYDVKMKEKGDIPEGYSVSREKKERFSLILESASTNQTSMYLCASAGGELNYNEQFFGPGTRLTVL.

The V call is TRBV28, the J call TRBJ2-3; 7 nucleotides match TRBD1. J was trimmed by 2 bases and V by 6 bases; bases with no gene match: 8. This CDR3 has 15 residues. CDR1 is MDHEN and CDR2 is SYDVKM in the germline V gene. The DNA for the CDR3 is TGTGCCAGCAGCCTAAGACAGGGCCACACAGATACGCAGTATTTT. Translating gives CASSLRQGHTDTQYF.

The genes are TRBV19 and TRBJ1-5, with D tentatively TRBD1 (5 bases). The germline V and J ends were trimmed by 7 bases and 4 bases, with 17 bases remaining between them. CDR3 length: 15 residues. The germline V gene has CDR1 LNHDA and CDR2 SQIVND (reference sequence). The CDR3 coding sequence is TGTGCCAGTACGGAGGGGCAGAGGCTAAATCAGCCCCAGCATTTT. Its translation: CASTEGQRLNQPQHF.

The DNA for the CDR3 is TGTGCCAGCAGCCAGAGACAGACAGGAAACACCATATATTTT. It yields the protein CASSQRQTGNTIYF. The chain links TRBV7-8 to TRBJ1-3, with TRBD1 as a possible D gene (5 bases). The CDR3 runs to 14 residues. CDR1 SGHVS and CDR2 FQNEAQ come from the germline V gene. Trimming shortened V by 5 bases and J by 4 bases, and 12 bases separated the two germline ends.

The chain recombines TRBV12-3 or TRBV12-4 with TRBJ2-7; tentative D call: TRBD2 (5 bases). V was pared by 5 bases and J by 2 bases, with 10 bases between. CDR3 length equals 13 residues. The CDR3 region has the DNA TGTGCCAGCAGTCCGGGGAGCACCTACGAGCAGTACTTC. Its translation is CASSPGSTYEQYF.

The V call is TRBV5-6, the J call TRBJ1-6; tentative D call: TRBD1 (5 bases). CDR1 and CDR2 (germline): SGHDT, YYEEEE. The CDR3 extends over 17 amino acids. Deletions cut 0 bases from V and 1 base from J, with 11 bases between. The CDR3 region has the DNA TGTGCCAGCAGCTTGGAGGGCCGGGGGTCCTATAATTCACCCCTCCACTTT. This sequence encodes CASSLEGRGSYNSPLHF.

V and J are TRBV11-2 and TRBJ1-1, with 8 positions matching TRBD1. The V segment lost 5 bases and the J segment 1 base; nucleotides outside the gene matches: 3. The germline gives CDR1 SGHAT, CDR2 FQNNGV. The CDR3 loop spans 14 amino acids. CDR3 DNA: TGTGCCAGCAGCCTAGGACAGGGGAACACTGAAGCTTTCTTT. The encoded protein is CASSLGQGNTEAFF.

This chain joins TRBV5-1 and TRBJ2-7; TRBD1 matches at 8 bases. Germline-derived CDR1 and CDR2 are SGHRS and YFSETQ. The trim removed 3 bases at V and 3 bases at J, leaving 8 bases unmatched. The CDR3 has 15 amino acids. The CDR3: CASSSQTGVVYEQYF. The CDR3 DNA sequence: TGCGCCAGCAGCTCACAGACAGGGGTGGTCTACGAGCAGTACTTC.

The chain carries TRBV19 and TRBJ2-4; TRBD2 aligns across 9 bases. There are 16 residues in the CDR3. Trimming removed 6 bases from V and 8 bases from J; junction bases left unmatched: 14. Germline V gives CDR1 LNHDA, CDR2 SQIVND (reference sequence). The CDR3 reads CASSSGLVAGVDIQYF. CDR3 coding DNA: TGTGCCAGTAGCTCCGGCTTAGTAGCGGGAGTAGACATTCAGTACTTC.

The rearrangement joins TRBV28 to TRBJ2-5; D is perhaps TRBD1 (5 bases). The CDR3 is 16 amino acids. CDR1 and CDR2 (germline): MDHEN, SYDVKM. Trimming cost V 5 bases and J 5 bases, with 21 bases left between them. CDR3: CASSANLWGVTETQYF. The CDR3 DNA follows: TGTGCCAGCAGTGCCAACCTTTGGGGCGTGACGGAGACCCAGTACTTC.

This rearrangement joins TRBV4-2 to TRBJ1-1; 12 positions agree with TRBD1. The CDR3 runs to 17 residues. V was clipped by 0 bases and J by 5 bases; unmatched bases: 7. The germline V gene has CDR1 LGHNA and CDR2 YNFKEQ. The CDR3 DNA reads TGTGCCAGCAGCCAAGAATCCGGGACAGGGGGCAGGACTGAAGCTTTCTTT. This sequence encodes CASSQESGTGGRTEAFF.

The V call is TRBV14, the J call TRBJ1-1; D uncertain. The CDR3 runs to 17 residues. Germline CDR1 and CDR2: SGHDN and FVKESK. V was trimmed by 1 base and J by 5 bases, leaving 20 bases between them. CDR3 sequence: CASSQVFLLRGETEAFF. In nucleotides, the CDR3 is TGTGCCAGCAGCCAAGTATTCCTGCTTCGAGGCGAAACTGAAGCTTTCTTT.

In its sample, this clone was seen a few times. The V gene is TRBV4-1, the J gene TRBJ1-6; D is perhaps TRBD1 (6 bases). The CDR3 extends over 16 amino acids. Per germline, CDR1 MGHRA and CDR2 YSYEKL. Trimming cost V 4 bases and J 6 bases, with 16 bases left between them. The CDR3 sequence is CASSRGTARGNSPLHF. The CDR3 region has the DNA TGCGCCAGCAGCCGAGGGACCGCCAGGGGTAATTCACCCCTCCACTTT.

The chain links TRBV3-1 (or the pseudogene TRBV3-2) to TRBJ2-2; possible D gene TRBD1, 6 bases. This CDR3 has 15 amino acids. Per germline, CDR1 LGHDT and CDR2 YNNKEL (reference sequence). Trimming removed 1 base from V and 1 base from J, with 7 bases in between. This CDR3 is CASSQGRGNTGELFF. The CDR3 region has the DNA TGTGCCAGCAGCCAAGGCAGGGGGAACACCGGGGAGCTGTTTTTT.

The chain carries TRBV6-2 or TRBV6-3 and TRBJ2-3, with 7 bases identical to TRBD1. Germline V CDR1 and CDR2: MNHEY, SVGEGT. Trimming cost V 0 bases and J 2 bases; bases outside gene matches: 2. The CDR3 sequence is 15 residues long. The chain's CDR3 is CASSYSGGNTDTQYF. The CDR3, as DNA: TGTGCCAGCAGTTACTCAGGGGGCAACACAGATACGCAGTATTTT.